This record concerns one T cell receptor beta chain sequence. The antigen remains undetermined. A much larger clone differs by one base, so this may be a read error. The data were obtained in a study of regulatory T cells in long-lasting Graves disease. Findings and caveats of the study: TRBV28, TRBJ1-2 and TRBJ2-5 were segments that persistent disease favored. Accuracy was perhaps lowered by the small sample size. Persistent Graves' patients showed reduced TCR diversity versus newly diagnosed patients.

Time point indicated: persistent/refractory GD, antithyroid drugs over 5 years with positive TRAb. PBMCs provided the RNA from which the TCR library was made. EDTA tubes were used for drawing approximately 9 milliliters of peripheral blood. The authors built TCR beta libraries using iRepertoire HTBI primers and Arm-PCR of CDR3 regions. TCRdb recomputed calls from the multiplex PCR reads with MiXCR, one row per CDR3 protein. The sample has a few hundred thousand distinct CDR3 sequences; around 24% are singletons. V dropped 6 bases and J dropped 7 bases, with 6 bases sitting between them. The CDR3 loop spans 10 amino acids. Germline V gives CDR1 SNHLY, CDR2 FYNNEI.

This clonotype was sampled from a female donor with Graves disease. The sample consisted of peripheral blood mononuclear cells (PBMCs), taken when the disease was refractory, from a patient treated with antithyroid drugs. The chain carries TRBV2 and TRBJ1-2, with a weak D call TRBD1 (6 bases). This CDR3 reads CASRQGGYTF. The CDR3 nucleotides are TGTGCCAGCAGACAGGGTGGCTACACCTTC.